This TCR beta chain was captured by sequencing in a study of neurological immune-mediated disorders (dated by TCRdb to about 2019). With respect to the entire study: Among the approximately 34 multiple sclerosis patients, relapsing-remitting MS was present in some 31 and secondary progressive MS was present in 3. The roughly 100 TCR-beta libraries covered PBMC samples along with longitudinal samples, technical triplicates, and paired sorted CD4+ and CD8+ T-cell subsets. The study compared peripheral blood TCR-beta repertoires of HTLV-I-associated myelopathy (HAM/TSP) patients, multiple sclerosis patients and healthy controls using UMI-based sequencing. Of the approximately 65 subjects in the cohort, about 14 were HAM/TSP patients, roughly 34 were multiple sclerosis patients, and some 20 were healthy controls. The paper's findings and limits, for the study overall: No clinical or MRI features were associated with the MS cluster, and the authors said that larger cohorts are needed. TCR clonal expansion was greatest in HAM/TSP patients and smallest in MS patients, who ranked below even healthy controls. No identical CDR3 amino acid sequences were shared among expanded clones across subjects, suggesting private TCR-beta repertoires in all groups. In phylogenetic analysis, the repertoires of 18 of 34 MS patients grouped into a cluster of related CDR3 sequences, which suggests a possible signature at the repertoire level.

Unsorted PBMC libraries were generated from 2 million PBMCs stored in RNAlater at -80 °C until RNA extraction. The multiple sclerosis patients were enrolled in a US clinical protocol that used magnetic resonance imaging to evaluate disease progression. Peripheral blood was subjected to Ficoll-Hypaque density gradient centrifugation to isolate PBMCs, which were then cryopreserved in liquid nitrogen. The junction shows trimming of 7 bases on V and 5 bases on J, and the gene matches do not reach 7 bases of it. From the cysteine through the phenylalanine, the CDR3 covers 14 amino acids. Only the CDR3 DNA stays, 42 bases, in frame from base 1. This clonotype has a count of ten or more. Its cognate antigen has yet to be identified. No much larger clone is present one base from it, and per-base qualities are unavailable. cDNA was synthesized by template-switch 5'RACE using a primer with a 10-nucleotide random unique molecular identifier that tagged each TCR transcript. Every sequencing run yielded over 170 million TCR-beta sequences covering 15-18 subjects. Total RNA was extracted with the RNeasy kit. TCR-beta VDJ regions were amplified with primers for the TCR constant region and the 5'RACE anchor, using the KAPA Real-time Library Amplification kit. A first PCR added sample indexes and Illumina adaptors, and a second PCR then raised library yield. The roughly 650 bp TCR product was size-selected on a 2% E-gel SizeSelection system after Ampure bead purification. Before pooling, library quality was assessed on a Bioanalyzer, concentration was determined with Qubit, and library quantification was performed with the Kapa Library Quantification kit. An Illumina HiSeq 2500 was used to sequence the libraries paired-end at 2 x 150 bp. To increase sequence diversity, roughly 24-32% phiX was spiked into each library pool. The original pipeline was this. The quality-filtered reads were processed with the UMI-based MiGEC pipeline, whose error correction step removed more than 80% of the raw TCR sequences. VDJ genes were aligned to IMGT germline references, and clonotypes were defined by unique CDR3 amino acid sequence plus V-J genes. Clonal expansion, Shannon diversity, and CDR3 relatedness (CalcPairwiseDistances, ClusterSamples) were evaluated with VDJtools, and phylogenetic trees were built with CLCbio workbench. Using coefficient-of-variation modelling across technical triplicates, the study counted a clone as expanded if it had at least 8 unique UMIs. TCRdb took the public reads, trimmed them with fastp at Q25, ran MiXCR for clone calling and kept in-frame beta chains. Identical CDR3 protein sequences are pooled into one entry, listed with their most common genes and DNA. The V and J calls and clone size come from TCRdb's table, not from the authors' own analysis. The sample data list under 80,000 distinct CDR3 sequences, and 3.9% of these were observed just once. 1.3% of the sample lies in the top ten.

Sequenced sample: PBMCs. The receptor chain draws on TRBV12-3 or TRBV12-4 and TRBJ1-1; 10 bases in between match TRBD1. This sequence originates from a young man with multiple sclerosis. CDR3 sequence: CASTRQGALTEAFF. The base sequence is TGTGCCAGCACCCGACAGGGGGCATTGACTGAAGCTTTCTTT.